This T cell receptor beta chain was identified during a study of lung T cells in sarcoidosis with Löfgren's syndrome. Via MiXCR, TCRdb re-called the reads, giving one row per CDR3 protein. Of more than 50,000 distinct CDR3 sequences in the sample, around 20% were seen once. This clonotype was recorded a few times. Sequenced: CD4+ T cells from PBMCs. This clonotype was sampled from a human donor with sarcoidosis (Löfgren's syndrome or another form), or a control subject (not recorded which).

The CDR3 DNA sequence: TGTGCCAGCAGCTTAGCGGGAGGGTGGGATGAGCAGTTCTTC. Amino acid sequence: CASSLAGGWDEQFF. The rearrangement uses TRBV7-3 and TRBJ2-1; the match to TRBD2 covers 9 bases. Trimming took 2 bases from V and 8 from J; bases not matched to a gene: 4. Germline V gene sequence: CDR1 SGHTA, CDR2 FQGTGA. This CDR3 contains 14 residues.